The 28 T cell receptor beta chains listed next were all sequenced from one sample in a study of T cell responses to AZD1222 COVID-19 vaccine. Repertoires were generated with immunoSEQ multiplex PCR, while TCRdb's copy carries only in-frame clones and drops some. The sample contains 85,000 or so clones, just over 90% of which appear only once. Material: peripheral blood, obtained 28 days after the second AZD1222 dose. These receptors came from an adult who received the AZD1222 COVID-19 vaccine.

This chain links TRBV6-5 with TRBJ2-1; 12 nucleotides match TRBD2. Germline values: CDR1 MNHEY, CDR2 SVGAGI. CDR3 length: 14 residues. The trim removed 5 bases at V and 8 bases at J, leaving 4 bases unmatched. CDR3 bases: TGTGCCAGCAGTACTAGCGGGAGGCTGGATGAGCAGTTCTTC. Its translation: CASSTSGRLDEQFF.

The rearrangement links TRBV7-8 to TRBJ1-5; weak D call: TRBD1 (5 bases). Trimming shortened V by 0 bases and J by 11 bases, and 17 bases separated the two germline ends. This CDR3 has 15 amino acids. CDR1 is SGHVS, CDR2 FQNEAQ, per germline. The CDR3 nucleotides are TGTGCCAGCAGCTTAGCGGGCGACGGCGGGGCGACCCAGCATTTT. It specifies CASSLAGDGGATQHF.

The V call is TRBV3-1 (or the pseudogene TRBV3-2), the J call TRBJ1-1; D gene unclear. Germline V gives CDR1 LGHDT, CDR2 YNNKEL (reference sequence). This CDR3 region has 15 residues. V was clipped by 2 bases and J by 0 bases, with 10 bases between them. The CDR3 nucleotides read TGTGCCAGCAGCCAAAGGCCAGCACTGAACACTGAAGCTTTCTTT. Protein: CASSQRPALNTEAFF.

The chain uses TRBV2 and TRBJ2-3, with 8 bases fitting TRBD2. Germline V gene sequence: CDR1 SNHLY, CDR2 FYNNEI. V trimming: 5 bases; J trimming: 0 bases; junction bases outside the gene matches: 7. The CDR3 loop spans 16 amino acids. CDR3 DNA sequence: TGTGCCAGCAGTTCCTTTAGCGGGGTTAGCACAGATACGCAGTATTTT. This sequence encodes CASSSFSGVSTDTQYF.

This rearrangement joins TRBV15 to TRBJ2-3; tentatively, D is TRBD2 (5 bases). The CDR3 has 13 residues. Per germline, CDR1 LNHNV and CDR2 YYDKDF (reference sequence). With 6 bases removed from V and 7 bases from J, the gap between germline ends came to 14 bases. CDR3 region: CATSPPGSNTQYF. In DNA, the CDR3 is TGTGCCACCAGTCCGCCGGGATCCAATACGCAGTATTTT.

The chain is built from TRBV28 and TRBJ2-3; D is unclear. Trimming removed 3 bases from V and 1 base from J, with 8 bases in between. The CDR3 runs to 14 residues. Germline V gene sequence: CDR1 MDHEN, CDR2 SYDVKM. CDR3 amino acids: CASSFLQGTDTQYF. DNA for the CDR3: TGTGCCAGCAGTTTCCTCCAGGGCACAGATACGCAGTATTTT. The full variable domain, with the rest looked up from reference TRBV28 and TRBJ2-3, is DVKVTQSSRYLVKRTGEKVFLECVQDMDHENMFWYRQDPGLGLRLIYFSYDVKMKEKGDIPEGYSVSREKKERFSLILESASTNQTSMYLCASSFLQGTDTQYFGPGTRLTVL.

This chain joins TRBV28 and TRBJ2-4, with a weak D call TRBD1 (5 bases). In germline, CDR1 is MDHEN, CDR2 SYDVKM. V shed 4 bases and J shed 7 bases, with 14 bases lying between them. This CDR3 has 14 residues. The CDR3 DNA follows: TGTGCCAGCAGTTACCTCAGGGCTATGAACATTCAGTACTTC. It is translated as CASSYLRAMNIQYF. Full variable domain (outside the CDR3, taken from reference TRBV28 and TRBJ2-4): DVKVTQSSRYLVKRTGEKVFLECVQDMDHENMFWYRQDPGLGLRLIYFSYDVKMKEKGDIPEGYSVSREKKERFSLILESASTNQTSMYLCASSYLRAMNIQYFGAGTRLSVL.

This chain connects TRBV6-5 to TRBJ2-1; 9 bases line up with TRBD2. Germline values: CDR1 MNHEY, CDR2 SVGAGI. The junction had 5 bases not matched to a gene; V was cut back by 6 bases and J by 5 bases. The CDR3 loop spans 14 amino acids. In DNA form, the CDR3 reads TGTGCCAGCAGAACTAGCGGGCGGCACAATGAGCAGTTCTTC. Its translation is CASRTSGRHNEQFF.

The sample holds a few counts of this clone. The chain recombines TRBV28 with TRBJ1-2; TRBD1 might be the D (5 bases). The CDR3 sequence is 16 residues long. The V gene lost 6 bases and the J gene lost 4 bases, with 21 bases spanning the gap. The germline V gene has CDR1 MDHEN and CDR2 SYDVKM. CDR3 sequence: CASRKAALTESYGYTF. In DNA form, the CDR3 reads TGTGCCAGCAGAAAAGCTGCCTTGACAGAAAGCTATGGCTACACCTTC.

The count of this clone is one. The chain couples TRBV19 to TRBJ1-6; a possible D gene is TRBD1 (6 bases). Germline CDR1 LNHDA, CDR2 SQIVND (reference sequence). The V and J ends lost 8 bases and 6 bases respectively, with 20 bases between them. The CDR3 consists of 16 residues. The CDR3 sequence is CASRAFRGGGNSPLHF. The CDR3 DNA is TGTGCCAGTCGAGCGTTTAGGGGGGGTGGTAATTCACCCCTCCACTTT.

The chain employs TRBV11-2 and TRBJ2-7; 9 nucleotides match TRBD1. Germline CDR1 SGHAT, CDR2 FQNNGV. The CDR3 sequence is 15 residues long. Losses at the gene ends were 8 bases for V and 0 bases for J; bases not matched to a gene: 8. In DNA, the CDR3 is TGTGCCAGCGTACAGGGGGCTAGGAGCTCCTACGAGCAGTACTTC. Amino acid sequence: CASVQGARSSYEQYF.

V is TRBV9 and J is TRBJ2-7; 8 bases are a match to TRBD2. Germline trimming cut 4 bases from V and 5 bases from J; bases unmatched to any gene: 11. The CDR3 sequence is 15 residues long. CDR1 is SGDLS and CDR2 is YYNGEE in the germline V gene. The CDR3 DNA sequence: TGTGCCAGCAGCACGACCGGACTAGCCAGCGACGAGCAGTACTTC. This codes for CASSTTGLASDEQYF.

This chain uses TRBV9 with TRBJ2-3; a possible D gene is TRBD1 (5 bases). Germline lookup yields CDR1 SGDLS and CDR2 YYNGEE. The CDR3 runs to 14 residues. Trimming took off 2 bases at V and 5 bases at J, with 12 bases between the two ends. The CDR3: CASSVVQGLDTQYF. As DNA, the CDR3 is TGTGCCAGCAGCGTGGTCCAGGGCCTAGATACGCAGTATTTT.

The chain joins TRBV6-6 to TRBJ1-5; D gene unclear. The CDR3 is 16 residues long. V lost 0 bases to trimming and J lost 9 bases, with 18 bases between them. Germline V CDR1 and CDR2: MNHNY, SVGAGI (reference sequence). The CDR3 loop is CASSYSITHLKVPQHF. DNA of the CDR3: TGTGCCAGCAGTTACTCGATTACACACCTCAAGGTGCCCCAGCATTTT.

The V gene is TRBV28, the J gene TRBJ1-2; D is perhaps TRBD1 (5 bases). Deletions cut 6 bases from V and 7 bases from J, with 15 bases between. The germline gives CDR1 MDHEN, CDR2 SYDVKM. This CDR3 is built from 13 residues. The CDR3 protein is CASSFVRVSGYTF. CDR3 DNA: TGTGCCAGCAGCTTTGTCAGGGTCAGTGGCTACACCTTC.

This chain links TRBV12-5 with TRBJ2-7, with 10 bases fitting TRBD1. Unmatched junction bases numbered 6, after V lost 1 base and J lost 3 bases. Germline V gene sequence: CDR1 LGHNT, CDR2 FRNRAP. This CDR3 comprises 16 residues. CDR3 region: CASGLAYGQGVYEQYF. In DNA form, the CDR3 reads TGTGCTAGTGGTTTGGCCTATGGACAGGGGGTCTACGAGCAGTACTTC.

The chain couples TRBV13 to TRBJ2-7, with TRBD2 identical over 7 bases. V was clipped by 3 bases and J by 9 bases; unmatched bases: 14. The germline CDR1 and CDR2 sequences are PRHDT and FYEKMQ (reference sequence). The CDR3 loop spans 15 amino acids. The CDR3 spells CASSFVGLGGVRQYF. For the CDR3, the DNA is TGTGCCAGCAGCTTTGTAGGACTAGGAGGGGTGAGGCAGTACTTC.

V gene TRBV11-2 combines with J gene TRBJ2-2; perhaps TRBD2 as D (6 bases). Germline V gene sequence: CDR1 SGHAT, CDR2 FQNNGV. V lost 1 base and J 13 bases, leaving 16 bases between the germline ends. The CDR3 length is 14 residues. The CDR3 spells CASSLGGDAGRLFF. The CDR3, as DNA: TGTGCCAGCAGCTTAGGGGGGGATGCCGGACGGCTGTTTTTT.

This chain links TRBV5-1 with TRBJ1-1, with D tentatively TRBD1 (5 bases). Trimming cost V 2 bases and J 0 bases, with 14 bases left between them. CDR1 is SGHRS, CDR2 YFSETQ, per germline. The CDR3 is made up of 16 amino acids. This CDR3 reads CASSLSGNWMNTEAFF. DNA for the CDR3: TGCGCCAGCAGCTTATCAGGGAATTGGATGAACACTGAAGCTTTCTTT.

The chain is built from TRBV7-2 and TRBJ2-1; TRBD1 matches at 8 bases. This CDR3 has 15 amino acids. Germline V CDR1 and CDR2: SGHTA, FQGNSA. Trimming removed 2 bases from V and 15 bases from J; junction bases left unmatched: 15. CDR3 sequence: CASSLLGQGVDERFF. CDR3 DNA: TGTGCCAGCAGCTTATTAGGACAGGGAGTTGACGAGAGGTTCTTC.

The chain is built from TRBV5-6 and TRBJ1-1, with a tentative D call TRBD1 (5 bases). Germline CDR1 is SGHDT and CDR2 is YYEEEE. Trimming removed 5 bases from V and 6 bases from J, with 20 bases in between. The CDR3 is 15 amino acids. The CDR3 DNA sequence: TGTGCCAGCAGTGCCAGGGAGGCCACCTGGTCTGAAGCTTTCTTT. Its protein is CASSAREATWSEAFF.

This clone was seen a single time. The CDR3 bases are TGTGCCAGCAGTTTAGAAGGGGAGACCCAGTACTTC. It codes for CASSLEGETQYF. The chain joins TRBV27 to TRBJ2-5; the D is unclear. CDR3 length equals 12 residues. V was pared by 2 bases and J by 5 bases, with 6 bases between. Germline CDR1 and CDR2: MNHEY and SMNVEV (reference sequence).

The chain recombines TRBV10-3 with TRBJ1-5; D not resolved. Germline values: CDR1 ENHRY, CDR2 SYGVKD. The CDR3 length is 15 residues. V gave up 3 bases and J gave up 1 base, with 10 bases separating them. CDR3 in DNA: TGTGCCATCAGTGATCCGCTACGCAGCAATCAGCCCCAGCATTTT. Translated: CAISDPLRSNQPQHF.

The rearrangement links TRBV6-5 to TRBJ2-1; TRBD2 agrees at 14 bases. The J segment lost 8 bases and the V segment lost 4 bases, leaving 4 bases of the junction unmatched. The germline gives CDR1 MNHEY, CDR2 SVGAGI. The CDR3 covers 15 residues. The CDR3 nucleotides read TGTGCCAGCAGTTGGGGACTAGCGGGGGTGGATGAGCAGTTCTTC. This codes for CASSWGLAGVDEQFF.

For this clone: One junction end disagrees with the germline gene, perhaps due to a read error. This chain links TRBV6-5 with TRBJ1-4; 7 nucleotides align to TRBD1. The CDR3 totals 12 residues. CDR1 is MNHEY, CDR2 SVGAGI, per germline. The DNA for the CDR3 is TGTGCCAGCAGTCTCAGGGGGGGCTGGGAGGTTTTT. It specifies CASSLRGGWEVF.

The CDR3 DNA reads TGTGCCACCGGTCCCAGGCTTAGTACTGGGGCCAACGTCCTGACTTTC. Translation gives CATGPRLSTGANVLTF. The rearrangement uses TRBV24-1 and TRBJ2-6; D gene uncertain. There are 16 residues in the CDR3. V was cut by 9 bases and J by 2 bases, with 16 bases left in between. Germline V gives CDR1 KGHDR, CDR2 SFDVKD.

The chain recombines TRBV15 with TRBJ2-7, with a possible D match to TRBD2 (6 bases). The germline V and J ends were trimmed by 3 bases and 1 base, with 13 bases remaining between them. The CDR3 is 15 amino acids. Germline V gives CDR1 LNHNV, CDR2 YYDKDF (reference sequence). The CDR3 nucleotides are TGTGCCACCAGCAGGGGGGGAGGACGGTCCTACGAGCAGTACTTC. Translating gives CATSRGGGRSYEQYF.

This chain joins TRBV18 and TRBJ2-2; D gene unclear. This CDR3 spans 15 amino acids. The germline V gene has CDR1 KGHSH and CDR2 LQKENI. V shed 1 base and J shed 0 bases, with 6 bases lying between them. The CDR3 here is CASSPRTPNTGELFF. The CDR3 nucleotides read TGTGCCAGCTCACCACGCACACCGAACACCGGGGAGCTGTTTTTT.